This T cell receptor (beta chain) was captured in a study of cytomegalovirus exposure and HLA in healthy donors. Study-level points and caveats: When analyzed later, a missense DCLRE1C variant was found to be linked to TCR beta V- and J-gene trimming. The CMV antigen specificity of three CMV-associated chains was confirmed through in vitro analysis. Upon later analysis, TCR association rates were observed to vary by HLA locus, being highest for DRB1 and lowest for HLA-C.

Concerning this clone itself: Its target is not known.

Germline CDR1 SQVTM, CDR2 ANQGSEA. The CDR3 totals 14 residues. The V end was cut by 7 bases, the J end by 3 bases, with 16 bases between. The PCR used 60 Vbeta and 13 Jbeta primers. TCRdb keeps only in-frame clones here, not all; method: immunoSEQ multiplex PCR. This sample has 90,000 to 120,000 clones; roughly 80% occur once, and the top ten carry 2% to 3%. This chain connects TRBV29-1 to TRBJ2-1, with a weak D call TRBD1 (5 bases). Sequenced material: PBMCs. The TCR comes from a man aged 25 to 40 in good health and CMV-seropositive. For the CDR3, the DNA is TGCAGCGCCCCTGCGCAGGGCCACTACAATGAGCAGTTCTTC. It is translated as CSAPAQGHYNEQFF.